The text below deals with one T cell receptor (beta chain). The data stem from a study of blood T cell repertoires in COVID-19. Study at large: T cells, B-cell-depleted T cells, or PBMCs provided the cDNA or gDNA that served as material.

Under the authors' procedure: Estimated nucleated cell counts came from reference gene primer amplification. Clones were sequenced by immunoSEQ multiplex PCR, and TCRdb holds only the in-frame ones, with some missing. For V, J and clone size, that table is used; D and trimming come from the DNA. Among a few hundred thousand clones listed, around 87% were seen once. The CDR3 consists of 13 residues. The V end was cut by 3 bases, the J end by 3 bases, with 11 bases between. Germline V CDR1 and CDR2: DFQATT, SNEGSKA (reference sequence). V usage is TRBV20-1 and J usage is TRBJ1-1; a weak D match, TRBD1 (5 bases). The sequenced sample consisted of peripheral blood. The sequence derives from a woman aged 45-59 years who had recovered from COVID-19. The CDR3 nucleotides read TGCAGTGCTAGTAGGGGTGGATACACTGAAGCTTTCTTT. The encoded protein is CSASRGGYTEAFF.